The entry that follows covers one T cell receptor (beta chain) sequence. As yet, its antigen is unknown. The data were obtained in a study of cytomegalovirus exposure and HLA in healthy donors. Generated by immunoSEQ multiplex PCR, the TCRdb table keeps only in-frame clones and is missing some. The sample carries under 150,000 clones, about 86% recorded once. The CDR3 has 17 residues. CDR1 and CDR2 from the germline V gene are SGHDT and YYEEEE. Trimming removed 3 bases from V and 1 base from J, with 14 bases in between. Study outcomes and limitations: Most TCR sequences proved rare, with some public TCRs found in many donors. The classifier, whose performance was assessed in both the original and validation cohorts, reportedly diagnosed cytomegalovirus status with high specificity and sensitivity.

The TCR was taken from a young woman in good health and CMV-seropositive. Sequenced sample: PBMCs. The chain uses TRBV5-6 and TRBJ2-6, with D unclear. The CDR3 reads CASSWPAGASGANVLTF. The DNA for the CDR3 is TGTGCCAGCAGCTGGCCGGCCGGAGCTTCTGGGGCCAACGTCCTGACTTTC.